This TCR beta chain was observed in a study of spatial heterogeneity in lung cancer. Study details: Bulk RNA-seq from matched material yielded a T cell module score that correlated strongly with TCR transcript counts in tumor regions.

Study-level findings and limits: Within tumors, counts of expanded alpha and beta TCRs tracked tumor mutation counts.

This CDR3 comprises 18 residues. Trimming removed 1 base from V and 5 bases from J; junction bases left unmatched: 15. Germline CDR1 and CDR2: SEHNR and FQNEAQ (reference sequence). This clonotype showed up many times. Its antigen is undetermined. Using its own MiXCR run on the 5' RACE reads, TCRdb lists one record per CDR3 protein. The table lists some 96,000 distinct CDR3 sequences, nearly 4.5% of them singletons. Documented time point: sample taken at primary tumor resection. The donor population consisted of approximately 70 patients with untreated, early-stage non-small cell lung cancer. Sequencing covered unsorted whole RNA taken from tumor, nontumor lung or frozen PBMC.

The TCR comes from a male donor with early-stage non-small cell lung cancer. Sequenced here: lung tumor tissue, sampled at surgery. The chain couples TRBV7-9 to TRBJ2-3; 7 bases align to TRBD2. This CDR3 is CASSLGRETHLRQDTQYF. The CDR3, as DNA: TGTGCCAGCAGCTTAGGGCGGGAGACTCATTTACGGCAAGATACGCAGTATTTT.